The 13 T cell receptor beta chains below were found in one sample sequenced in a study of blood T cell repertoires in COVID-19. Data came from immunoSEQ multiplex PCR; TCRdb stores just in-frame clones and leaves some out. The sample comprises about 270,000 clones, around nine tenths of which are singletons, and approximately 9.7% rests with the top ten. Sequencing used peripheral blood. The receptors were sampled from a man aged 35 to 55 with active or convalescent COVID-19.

The CDR3 region is CASSLTTGGYTF. The CDR3 DNA reads TGTGCCAGCAGCTTGACAACGGGAGGCTACACCTTC. This rearrangement joins TRBV5-4 to TRBJ1-2, with D uncertain. This CDR3 has 12 residues. The germline gives CDR1 SGHNT, CDR2 YYREEE (reference sequence). Trimming cost V 1 base and J 8 bases, with 9 bases left between them.

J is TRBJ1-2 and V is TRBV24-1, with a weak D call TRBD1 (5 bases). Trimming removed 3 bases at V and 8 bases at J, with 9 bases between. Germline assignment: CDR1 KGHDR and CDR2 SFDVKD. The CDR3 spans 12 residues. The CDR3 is CATSDPGYGYTF. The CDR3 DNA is TGTGCCACCAGTGATCCAGGGTACGGCTACACCTTC.

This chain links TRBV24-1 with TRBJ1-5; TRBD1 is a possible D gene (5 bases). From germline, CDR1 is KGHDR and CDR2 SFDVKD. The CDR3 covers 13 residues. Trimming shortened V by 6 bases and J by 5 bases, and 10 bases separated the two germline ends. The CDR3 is CATSQGVYQPQHF. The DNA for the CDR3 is TGTGCCACCAGTCAAGGGGTTTATCAGCCCCAGCATTTT.

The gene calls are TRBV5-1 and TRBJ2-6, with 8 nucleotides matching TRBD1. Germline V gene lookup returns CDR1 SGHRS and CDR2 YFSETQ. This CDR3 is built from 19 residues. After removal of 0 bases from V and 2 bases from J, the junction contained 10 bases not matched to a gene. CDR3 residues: CASSLAGQGGGTGANVLTF. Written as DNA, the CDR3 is TGCGCCAGCAGCTTGGCCGGACAGGGAGGAGGAACTGGGGCCAACGTCCTGACTTTC.

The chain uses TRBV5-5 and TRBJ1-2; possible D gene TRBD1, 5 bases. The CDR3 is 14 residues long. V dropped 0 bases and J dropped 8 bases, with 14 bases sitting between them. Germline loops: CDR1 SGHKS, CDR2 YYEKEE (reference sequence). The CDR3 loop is CASSLAGRDWGYTF. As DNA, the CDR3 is TGTGCCAGCAGCTTGGCAGGAAGGGACTGGGGCTACACCTTC.

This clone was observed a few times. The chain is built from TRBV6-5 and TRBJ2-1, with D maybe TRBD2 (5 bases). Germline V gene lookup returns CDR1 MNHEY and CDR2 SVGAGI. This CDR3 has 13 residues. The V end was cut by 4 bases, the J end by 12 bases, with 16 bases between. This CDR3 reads CASSLGSVTGQFF. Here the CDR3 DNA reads TGTGCCAGCAGTTTAGGGAGCGTGACGGGGCAGTTCTTC.

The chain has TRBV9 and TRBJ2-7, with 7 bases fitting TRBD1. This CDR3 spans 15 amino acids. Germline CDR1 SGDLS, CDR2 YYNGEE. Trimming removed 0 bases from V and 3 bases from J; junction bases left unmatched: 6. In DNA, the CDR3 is TGTGCCAGCAGCGTAGGGGACAGCGGTATCTACGAGCAGTACTTC. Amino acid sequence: CASSVGDSGIYEQYF.

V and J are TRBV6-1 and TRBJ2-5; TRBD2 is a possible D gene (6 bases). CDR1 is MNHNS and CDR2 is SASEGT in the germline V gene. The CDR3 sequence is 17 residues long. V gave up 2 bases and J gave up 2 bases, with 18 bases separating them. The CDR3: CASSESKLGDWQETQYF. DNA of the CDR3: TGTGCCAGCAGTGAATCCAAACTGGGGGACTGGCAAGAGACCCAGTACTTC.

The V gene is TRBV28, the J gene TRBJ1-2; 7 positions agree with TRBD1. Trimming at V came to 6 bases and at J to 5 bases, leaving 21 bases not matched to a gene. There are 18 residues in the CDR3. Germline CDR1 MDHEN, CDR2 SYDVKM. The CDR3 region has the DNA TGTGCCAGCAGCCGAGAGGGACAGCTAACAGGGGCCCAATATGGCTACACCTTC. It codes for CASSREGQLTGAQYGYTF.

CDR3: CASTSGEGTDTQYF. In nucleotides, the CDR3 is TGTGCCAGTACTAGCGGGGAGGGGACAGATACGCAGTATTTT. The V call is TRBV19, the J call TRBJ2-3; TRBD2 matches at 9 bases. The CDR3 has 14 residues. V was clipped by 7 bases and J by 3 bases; unmatched bases: 5. Germline CDR1 LNHDA, CDR2 SQIVND (reference sequence).

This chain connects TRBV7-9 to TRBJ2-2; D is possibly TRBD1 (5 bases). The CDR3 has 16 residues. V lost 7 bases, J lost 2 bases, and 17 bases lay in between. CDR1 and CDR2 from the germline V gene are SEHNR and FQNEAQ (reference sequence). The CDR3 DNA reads TGTGCCAGCATGGAAGCGTGGGGCACCAACACCGGGGAGCTGTTTTTT. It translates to CASMEAWGTNTGELFF.

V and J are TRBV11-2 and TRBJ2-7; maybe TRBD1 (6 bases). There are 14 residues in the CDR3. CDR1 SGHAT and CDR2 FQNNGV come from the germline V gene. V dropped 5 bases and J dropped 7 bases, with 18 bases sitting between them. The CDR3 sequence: CASSPRTALGEQYF. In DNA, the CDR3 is TGTGCCAGCAGCCCCCGGACAGCCCTCGGAGAGCAGTACTTC.

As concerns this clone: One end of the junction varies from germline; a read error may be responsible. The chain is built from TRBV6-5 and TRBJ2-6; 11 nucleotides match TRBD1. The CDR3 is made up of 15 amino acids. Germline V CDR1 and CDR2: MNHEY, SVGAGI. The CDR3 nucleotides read TGTGCCAGCAGACCATTGGGACAGGGGGTCAACGTCCTGACTTTC. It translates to CASRPLGQGVNVLTF.